This TCR beta chain was sequenced during a study of T cell repertoires in cytomegalovirus infection. V was shortened by 5 bases and J by 9 bases, with 16 bases between the two germline ends. This CDR3 has 13 residues. Germline V gives CDR1 SGHTA, CDR2 FQGTGA. From the reads, TCRdb called clonotypes with MiXCR, one entry per CDR3 protein. Of about 150,000 distinct CDR3 sequences in the sample, about a quarter are singletons; the top ten hold approximately 11%. The chain joins TRBV7-3 to TRBJ2-5; D gene ambiguous. The sample consisted of PBMCs. This TCR came from a human donor in good health (CMV status not recorded). Some clones in this sample may be carry-over from other donors' samples. The CDR3 is CASSPNSDGSQYF. CDR3 sequence (DNA): TGTGCCAGCAGCCCCAACTCGGACGGGTCCCAGTACTTC.